These 26 T cell receptor beta chains were sequenced from one sample in a study of blood T cells in healthy people across ages. Together with a sample-barcoded 5' primer, a J-beta primer mix was included in a second PCR lasting roughly 6 to 12 cycles. Using its own MiXCR run on the 5' RACE reads, TCRdb lists one record per CDR3 protein. This table has fewer than 950,000 distinct CDR3 sequences, approximately 53% appearing once. The sequenced sample consisted of blood. These receptor sequences come from a man older than 75 in good health.

The chain combines TRBV29-1 with TRBJ1-2; weak D call: TRBD1 (5 bases). Deletions cut 7 bases from V and 7 bases from J, with 16 bases between. CDR1 SQVTM and CDR2 ANQGSEA come from the germline V gene. The CDR3 runs to 12 residues. The CDR3 DNA follows: TGCAGCGCTGGGACCGAACCCGGTGGCTACACCTTC. Residues: CSAGTEPGGYTF.

V is TRBV14 and J is TRBJ1-1, with D unresolved. Trimming removed 4 bases at V and 0 bases at J, with 9 bases between. CDR3 length equals 14 residues. The germline gives CDR1 SGHDN, CDR2 FVKESK. This chain's CDR3 is CASSRNLMNTEAFF. DNA of the CDR3: TGTGCCAGCAGCCGAAACCTTATGAACACTGAAGCTTTCTTT.

In this sample, this clonotype turned up a few times. This sequence joins TRBV9 and TRBJ2-3; 14 positions agree with TRBD2. This CDR3 has 19 residues. The germline V gene encodes CDR1 SGDLS and CDR2 YYNGEE. Losses at the gene ends were 0 bases for V and 6 bases for J; bases not matched to a gene: 12. The DNA for the CDR3 is TGTGCCAGCAGCGTAGGAACCGGGACTAGCGGGAGAGTAGGGGATACGCAGTATTTT. Translating it yields CASSVGTGTSGRVGDTQYF.

V is TRBV6-6 and J is TRBJ2-6; D is unclear. The V end lost 2 bases, the J end lost 0 bases, and 5 bases lay between the germline ends. The germline gives CDR1 MNHNY, CDR2 SVGAGI (reference sequence). CDR3 length equals 15 residues. The DNA for the CDR3 is TGTGCCAGCAGTTACATACGCTCTGGGGCCAACGTCCTGACTTTC. This encodes CASSYIRSGANVLTF.

The rearrangement joins TRBV2 to TRBJ2-1; 8 bases align to TRBD2. Trimming cost V 5 bases and J 8 bases; bases outside gene matches: 5. Per the germline V gene, CDR1 is SNHLY and CDR2 is FYNNEI. The CDR3 extends over 13 amino acids. DNA for the CDR3: TGTGCCAGCAGTCGGACTAGCTCCTATGAGCAGTTCTTC. The encoded protein is CASSRTSSYEQFF.

The chain couples TRBV29-1 to TRBJ2-1; D remains ambiguous. CDR3 length equals 15 residues. Trimming shortened V by 6 bases and J by 2 bases, and 17 bases separated the two germline ends. Germline V gene data show CDR1 as SQVTM and CDR2 as ANQGSEA. The CDR3 reads CSVTPNEPAYNEQFF. CDR3 nucleotide sequence: TGCAGCGTCACCCCCAATGAGCCCGCCTACAATGAGCAGTTCTTC.

This clonotype was observed a few times. The rearrangement uses TRBV12-3 or TRBV12-4 and TRBJ2-5; the D gene is possibly TRBD1 (6 bases). V lost 4 bases and J lost 5, with 17 bases in between. The CDR3 contains 15 residues. The CDR3 loop is CASSSPTGFVETQYF. The CDR3 DNA is TGTGCCAGCAGTTCCCCGACAGGTTTTGTGGAGACCCAGTACTTC.

This clonotype was seen only once. V and J are TRBV2 and TRBJ2-1; 11 bases are shared with TRBD2. The germline V gene has CDR1 SNHLY and CDR2 FYNNEI. J was trimmed by 4 bases and V by 6 bases; bases with no gene match: 11. This CDR3 region has 17 residues. The DNA for the CDR3 is TGTGCCAGCAGCCATAGCGGGAGGGCCCAAATTTACAATGAGCAGTTCTTC. Its protein product is CASSHSGRAQIYNEQFF. Drawing the rest from reference TRBV2 and TRBJ2-1, the complete variable domain is EPEVTQTPSHQVTQMGQEVILRCVPISNHLYFYWYRQILGQKVEFLVSFYNNEISEKSEIFDDQFSVERPDGSNFTLKIRSTKLEDSAMYFCASSHSGRAQIYNEQFFGPGTRLTVL.

This clonotype was seen just once. The V call is TRBV20-1, the J call TRBJ2-1; 8 bases fit TRBD2. The CDR3 consists of 16 residues. The ends lost 0 bases at V and 5 bases at J; junction bases unmatched: 9. Looked up from germline, CDR1 is DFQATT and CDR2 is SNEGSKA (reference sequence). This chain's CDR3 is CSARDGVAGTNNEQFF. The CDR3 DNA sequence: TGCAGTGCTAGAGATGGGGTAGCGGGAACCAACAATGAGCAGTTCTTC.

The chain links TRBV6-1 to TRBJ2-5; D is unresolved. Germline V CDR1 and CDR2: MNHNS, SASEGT. The CDR3 is made up of 15 amino acids. V was shortened by 1 base and J by 11 bases, with 20 bases between the two germline ends. CDR3 loop: CASSEDLDWPYEQYF. CDR3 bases: TGTGCCAGCAGTGAAGATCTAGATTGGCCCTATGAGCAGTACTTC.

This clonotype has only a few counts. J is TRBJ2-7 and V is TRBV5-1; TRBD1 is a possible D gene (5 bases). CDR1 is SGHRS, CDR2 YFSETQ, per germline. The CDR3 is 15 residues long. Trimming stripped 0 bases from V and 0 bases from J, with 10 bases between. This CDR3 reads CASSLGQINSYEQYF. CDR3 coding DNA: TGCGCCAGCAGCTTGGGACAGATTAACTCCTACGAGCAGTACTTC.

This clonotype was observed a few times. The rearrangement links TRBV20-1 to TRBJ1-1, with 7 positions matching TRBD1. CDR1 DFQATT and CDR2 SNEGSKA come from the germline V gene (reference sequence). The CDR3 length is 14 residues. Trimming removed 6 bases from V and 4 bases from J; junction bases left unmatched: 11. DNA of the CDR3: TGCAGTGCGGGGACGGGGACAGAGAGCACTGAAGCTTTCTTT. Its translation: CSAGTGTESTEAFF.

The chain uses TRBV7-6 and TRBJ2-4, with D perhaps matching TRBD1 (5 bases). The J call may be in error: the DNA end matches TRBJ2-7 better. From germline, CDR1 is SGHVS and CDR2 FNYEAQ. There are 13 residues in the CDR3. The CDR3 here is CASGVREGSEQYF. For the CDR3, the DNA is TGTGCCAGCGGAGTCAGGGAAGGCTCCGAGCAGTACTTC.

This clonotype is a singleton in its sample. The gene calls are TRBV5-1 and TRBJ1-1; possible D gene TRBD1, 5 bases. V lost 5 bases and J lost 0, with 11 bases in between. Germline CDR1 is SGHRS and CDR2 is YFSETQ. The CDR3 is made up of 14 amino acids. CDR3 in amino acids: CASSNGHLNTEAFF. The CDR3 DNA sequence: TGCGCCAGCAGTAACGGACACCTGAACACTGAAGCTTTCTTT.

Of note for this clonotype: A read error may account for a junction end that differs from germline. The CDR3 DNA sequence: TGTGCCAGCAGTCGCAGAGACAGGGGACGAGAGACCCGGTACTTC. Its protein is CASSRRDRGRETRYF. The chain uses TRBV2 and TRBJ2-5; 8 positions match TRBD1. The CDR3 contains 15 residues. Germline assignment: CDR1 SNHLY and CDR2 FYNNEI.

V is TRBV12-3 or TRBV12-4 and J is TRBJ2-1; either TRBD1 or TRBD2 may supply D (5 bases each). Trimming left V 5 bases short and J 4 bases short, with 15 bases between. CDR3 length: 15 amino acids. The CDR3 spells CASSKTSGGYNEQFF. The CDR3 nucleotides read TGTGCCAGCAGTAAAACTAGTGGGGGTTACAATGAGCAGTTCTTC.

The chain couples TRBV18 to TRBJ1-5; D is uncertain. This CDR3 has 15 residues. Between the trimmed V and J ends, which lost 3 bases and 3 bases, there was a span of 12 bases. CDR1 is KGHSH and CDR2 is LQKENI in the germline V gene. This chain's CDR3 is CASSPRNVFNQPQHF. The DNA of the CDR3 is TGTGCCAGCTCACCGAGGAATGTCTTCAATCAGCCCCAGCATTTT.

V usage is TRBV29-1 and J usage is TRBJ1-2, with 9 bases aligning to TRBD1. CDR1 is SQVTM, CDR2 ANQGSEA, per germline. This CDR3 contains 13 residues. The CDR3 nucleotides read TGCGGCGGAGAGCGGGGGACAGGGAATGGCTACACCTTC. Amino acids: CGGERGTGNGYTF.

The V call is TRBV11-3, the J call TRBJ2-1; D not resolved. Trimming shortened V by 1 base and J by 4 bases, and 14 bases separated the two germline ends. The CDR3 has 16 residues. Germline V gene sequence: CDR1 SGHNT, CDR2 YENEEA. The CDR3 nucleotides are TGTGCCAGCAGCTTAGCCGGACGGCGCCCTTACAATGAGCAGTTCTTC. Its protein is CASSLAGRRPYNEQFF.

The chain employs TRBV6-2 or TRBV6-3 and TRBJ2-1, with 8 bases lining up with TRBD2. The CDR3 contains 15 residues. J gave up 4 bases and V 5 bases, and 7 bases lay outside the gene matches. Per the germline V gene, CDR1 is MNHEY and CDR2 is SVGEGT. The chain's CDR3 is CASSRNSGDYNEQFF. The CDR3 DNA reads TGTGCCAGCAGTCGAAATAGCGGGGATTACAATGAGCAGTTCTTC.

The chain employs TRBV6-2 or TRBV6-3 and TRBJ2-3; maybe TRBD2 (6 bases). This CDR3 is 21 amino acids long. Trimming stripped 8 bases from V and 0 bases from J, with 33 bases between. Germline V lookup: CDR1 MNHEY, CDR2 SVGEGT. CDR3 in amino acids: CASARRGTGGSASGSTDTQYF. CDR3 bases: TGTGCCAGCGCCCGACGGGGGACTGGAGGGAGCGCCTCGGGAAGCACAGATACGCAGTATTTT.

This rearrangement joins TRBV6-5 to TRBJ2-5, with D unresolved. Germline V gene sequence: CDR1 MNHEY, CDR2 SVGAGI. The CDR3 extends over 14 amino acids. Trimming pared 6 bases from V and 4 bases from J, leaving 15 bases between. DNA for the CDR3: TGTGCCAGCAGGCGCCATGGGCCAGGAGAGACCCAGTACTTC. Translating it yields CASRRHGPGETQYF.

V is TRBV6-4 and J is TRBJ2-6; no clear D. CDR1 MRHNA and CDR2 SNTAGT come from the germline V gene. There are 16 residues in the CDR3. V was pared by 3 bases and J by 0 bases, with 9 bases between. In nucleotides, the CDR3 is TGTGCCAGCAGTGAAAATGAATTCTCTGGGGCCAACGTCCTGACTTTC. It encodes CASSENEFSGANVLTF.

The chain couples TRBV6-1 to TRBJ1-2, with D unresolved. There are 11 residues in the CDR3. V was trimmed by 1 base and J by 7 bases, leaving 4 bases between them. Germline CDR1 reads MNHNS; CDR2 reads SASEGT. The CDR3 reads CASSEVAGYTF. CDR3 bases: TGTGCCAGCAGTGAAGTTGCTGGCTACACCTTC.

This clonotype has just a few counts. The chain joins TRBV20-1 to TRBJ2-3; 14 nucleotides agree with TRBD2. Germline CDR1 DFQATT, CDR2 SNEGSKA (reference sequence). The ends lost 0 bases at V and 14 bases at J; junction bases unmatched: 16. The CDR3 is made up of 17 amino acids. DNA for the CDR3: TGCAGTGCTAGAGATAGGGTAGGGACTAGCGGGAGAAGATACGCGTATTTT. Amino acid sequence: CSARDRVGTSGRRYAYF.

The V call is TRBV29-1, the J call TRBJ1-2, with 8 positions matching TRBD1. CDR3 length: 12 residues. Germline trimming cut 7 bases from V and 4 bases from J; bases unmatched to any gene: 5. Germline V gene lookup returns CDR1 SQVTM and CDR2 ANQGSEA. The CDR3 DNA is TGCAGCGCAGACAGGGGTGGCTATGGCTACACCTTC. Its translation is CSADRGGYGYTF.